The 30 T cell receptor beta chains below were found in one sample sequenced in a study of blood T cell repertoires in COVID-19. Sequenced by immunoSEQ multiplex PCR; TCRdb stores in-frame clones only, minus some. Of tens of thousands of clones listed, roughly nine tenths are singletons. The sequenced material came from peripheral blood. These receptors were taken from a human donor in a cohort sampled during active COVID-19.

This chain links TRBV7-2 with TRBJ1-5; tentative D call: TRBD1 (5 bases). CDR3 length: 15 residues. The germline V gene encodes CDR1 SGHTA and CDR2 FQGNSA. V lost 5 bases, J lost 1 base, and 12 bases lay in between. The CDR3, as DNA: TGTGCCAGCAGCGGGGGGATTTTAAGCAATCAGCCCCAGCATTTT. Translating it yields CASSGGILSNQPQHF.

The rearrangement uses TRBV11-3 and TRBJ2-2; D not certain. CDR3 length: 13 residues. Deletions cut 3 bases from V and 4 bases from J, with 6 bases between. CDR1 is SGHNT and CDR2 is YENEEA in the germline V gene. Here the CDR3 reads CASSFGSTGELFF. CDR3 nucleotide sequence: TGTGCCAGCAGCTTTGGTAGCACCGGGGAGCTGTTTTTT.

The genes are TRBV7-9 and TRBJ2-2; 8 nucleotides line up with TRBD1. There are 16 residues in the CDR3. V shed 5 bases and J 0 bases; nucleotides not matched to a gene: 5. CDR1 is SEHNR, CDR2 FQNEAQ, per germline (reference sequence). DNA of the CDR3: TGTGCCAGCAGCGTAAAGACAGGGGCGAACACCGGGGAGCTGTTTTTT. Its translation is CASSVKTGANTGELFF.

The V gene is TRBV30, the J gene TRBJ1-6; no reliable D call. CDR3 length equals 13 residues. V lost 3 bases and J 5 bases, leaving 8 bases between the germline ends. Germline CDR1 GTSNPN, CDR2 SVGIG (reference sequence). In nucleotides, the CDR3 is TGTGCCTGGAGCGAGGTTGATAATTCACCCCTCCACTTT. This sequence encodes CAWSEVDNSPLHF.

The chain employs TRBV3-1 (or the pseudogene TRBV3-2) and TRBJ1-5; D is undetermined. The germline V gene has CDR1 LGHDT and CDR2 YNNKEL (reference sequence). This CDR3 contains 17 residues. V was pared by 3 bases and J by 0 bases, with 15 bases between. The CDR3 DNA sequence: TGTGCCAGCAGCCAGGAAGGACGGGGAAATAGCAATCAGCCCCAGCATTTT. Its protein product is CASSQEGRGNSNQPQHF.

The chain is built from TRBV18 and TRBJ2-7; D gene ambiguous. Germline V CDR1 and CDR2: KGHSH, LQKENI. V was clipped by 4 bases and J by 2 bases, with 9 bases between them. This CDR3 comprises 13 residues. CDR3: CASSRQLAYEQYV. CDR3 in DNA: TGTGCCAGCTCACGCCAGTTGGCCTACGAGCAGTACGTC.

The chain uses TRBV10-3 and TRBJ2-1, with D perhaps TRBD2 (5 bases). CDR3 length: 14 amino acids. Trimming removed 3 bases at V and 6 bases at J, with 12 bases between. Germline V gene lookup returns CDR1 ENHRY and CDR2 SYGVKD. CDR3 in amino acids: CAISDGTRLNEQFF. The CDR3, as DNA: TGTGCCATCAGTGATGGAACTAGACTCAATGAGCAGTTCTTC.

The chain couples TRBV11-2 to TRBJ2-1; the match to TRBD2 covers 7 bases. V shed 2 bases, J shed 8 bases, and the junction held 9 bases outside the gene matches. Germline V gene lookup returns CDR1 SGHAT and CDR2 FQNNGV. CDR3 size: 15 residues. The CDR3, as DNA: TGTGCCAGCAGCTTATGGGGGAGGGCGGTTGATGAGCAGTTCTTC. Its protein product is CASSLWGRAVDEQFF.

The genes are TRBV4-2 and TRBJ1-1; a weak D match, TRBD1 (5 bases). V was pared by 3 bases and J by 2 bases, with 13 bases between. Germline CDR1 reads LGHNA; CDR2 reads YNFKEQ. The CDR3 runs 15 residues. The CDR3, as DNA: TGTGCCAGCAGCCATCGGCAGGGCGTCAACACTGAAGCTTTCTTT. Residues: CASSHRQGVNTEAFF.

The rearrangement uses TRBV5-1 and TRBJ1-5; 8 bases agree with TRBD1. Germline V gene sequence: CDR1 SGHRS, CDR2 YFSETQ. There are 15 residues in the CDR3. V lost 5 bases, J lost 2 bases, and 6 bases stayed unmatched. CDR3 in amino acids: CASRFGTGGNQPQHF. DNA of the CDR3: TGCGCCAGCAGATTCGGGACAGGTGGCAATCAGCCCCAGCATTTT.

The chain has TRBV9 and TRBJ2-1; 10 bases match TRBD2. Germline V gene lookup returns CDR1 SGDLS and CDR2 YYNGEE. The CDR3 is 17 amino acids. Germline trimming cut 3 bases from V and 0 bases from J; bases unmatched to any gene: 6. CDR3 residues: CASSENPSGSSYNEQFF. The CDR3 DNA reads as TGTGCCAGCAGCGAAAACCCTAGCGGGAGCTCCTACAATGAGCAGTTCTTC.

The chain couples TRBV3-1 (or the pseudogene TRBV3-2) to TRBJ1-1, with no clear D. V shed 4 bases and J shed 1 base, with 7 bases lying between them. CDR3 size: 13 residues. Per germline, CDR1 LGHDT and CDR2 YNNKEL (reference sequence). The CDR3 loop is CASSLVQNTEAFF. CDR3 in DNA: TGTGCCAGCAGCCTGGTACAGAACACTGAAGCTTTCTTT.

The chain recombines TRBV10-3 with TRBJ1-1, with TRBD1 as a possible D gene (5 bases). Trimming removed 10 bases at V and 0 bases at J, with 12 bases between. Germline CDR1 ENHRY, CDR2 SYGVKD. The CDR3 is 13 residues long. In DNA form, the CDR3 reads TGTGCCACCTACAGACAGATGAACACTGAAGCTTTCTTT. Translated: CATYRQMNTEAFF.

The rearrangement uses TRBV6-5 and TRBJ1-3; D gene uncertain. The V end was cut by 0 bases, the J end by 0 bases, with 9 bases between. The CDR3 covers 16 residues. CDR1 is MNHEY, CDR2 SVGAGI, per germline. The CDR3 reads CASSYSGSGSGNTIYF. The CDR3 DNA sequence: TGTGCCAGCAGTTACTCGGGCTCTGGCTCTGGAAACACCATATATTTT.

The chain links TRBV5-1 to TRBJ1-4, with TRBD1 matching over 8 bases. The length of the CDR3 is 14 residues. Germline-derived CDR1 and CDR2 are SGHRS and YFSETQ. The junction had 0 bases not matched to a gene; V was cut back by 1 base and J by 4 bases. CDR3 DNA sequence: TGCGCCAGCAGCTTGACAGGGGGTAATGAAAAACTGTTTTTT. Translated: CASSLTGGNEKLFF. Supplemented by reference TRBV5-1 and TRBJ1-4, the full variable domain reads KAGVTQTPRYLIKTRGQQVTLSCSPISGHRSVSWYQQTPGQGLQFLFEYFSETQRNKGNFPGRFSGRQFSNSRSEMNVSTLELGDSALYLCASSLTGGNEKLFFGSGTQLSVL.

This sequence joins TRBV3-1 (or the pseudogene TRBV3-2) and TRBJ1-2; possibly TRBD1 for D (5 bases). The V end was cut by 0 bases, the J end by 1 base, with 9 bases between. Germline V lookup: CDR1 LGHDT, CDR2 YNNKEL (reference sequence). The CDR3 length is 15 residues. The CDR3 protein is CASSQDWGGNYGYTF. The DNA for the CDR3 is TGTGCCAGCAGCCAAGATTGGGGGGGTAACTATGGCTACACCTTC.

This chain joins TRBV11-2 and TRBJ1-2; possibly TRBD1 for D (5 bases). This CDR3 region has 14 residues. V lost 1 base to trimming and J lost 2 bases, with 8 bases between them. CDR1 and CDR2 from the germline V gene are SGHAT and FQNNGV. The CDR3 DNA reads TGTGCCAGCAGCTTAGCATCAGGGAACTATGGCTACACCTTC. Protein: CASSLASGNYGYTF.

The V call is TRBV12-5, the J call TRBJ2-3; D perhaps matches TRBD1 (6 bases). Germline V lookup: CDR1 LGHNT, CDR2 FRNRAP. Between the trimmed V and J ends, which lost 1 base and 4 bases, there was a span of 18 bases. The CDR3 runs to 17 residues. The CDR3: CASGLAPKDRSADTQYF. DNA for the CDR3: TGTGCTAGTGGTTTGGCCCCGAAAGACAGGAGTGCAGATACGCAGTATTTT.

The rearrangement uses TRBV11-3 and TRBJ2-1; 15 nucleotides agree with TRBD2. V was pared by 5 bases and J by 10 bases, with 9 bases of the junction left unmatched. The CDR3 spans 16 residues. Germline CDR1 and CDR2: SGHNT and YENEEA. The CDR3 sequence is CASSPRTSGGAGEQFF. The CDR3 bases are TGTGCCAGCAGCCCTCGGACTAGCGGGGGGGCAGGGGAGCAGTTCTTC.

This chain connects TRBV5-1 to TRBJ1-4; D not resolved. CDR1 and CDR2 (germline): SGHRS, YFSETQ. This CDR3 spans 15 amino acids. Trimming cost V 3 bases and J 15 bases, with 24 bases left between them. The CDR3 protein is CASSSGGLSSAEVFF. The CDR3, as DNA: TGCGCCAGCAGCTCTGGAGGCCTTAGTTCCGCGGAAGTGTTTTTT.

The genes are TRBV10-3 and TRBJ1-2, with 10 bases lining up with TRBD1. Trimming at V came to 0 bases and at J to 8 bases, leaving 9 bases not matched to a gene. The length of the CDR3 is 16 residues. CDR1 is ENHRY, CDR2 SYGVKD, per germline. The CDR3 DNA follows: TGTGCCATCAGTGAGTCTTCGGGACAGGGGATAGAAGGCTACACCTTC. Its protein is CAISESSGQGIEGYTF.

V and J are TRBV19 and TRBJ2-7, with 7 bases that match TRBD1. V shed 8 bases and J 6 bases; nucleotides not matched to a gene: 10. Germline CDR1 and CDR2: LNHDA and SQIVND (reference sequence). The CDR3 covers 13 residues. The chain's CDR3 is CASSLQGHGEQYV. The CDR3 DNA reads as TGTGCCAGTTCCCTACAGGGGCACGGCGAGCAGTACGTC.

The chain carries TRBV7-2 and TRBJ2-2; D remains ambiguous. The germline V and J ends were trimmed by 2 bases and 5 bases, with 6 bases remaining between them. This CDR3 has 13 residues. Germline-derived CDR1 and CDR2 are SGHTA and FQGNSA. The CDR3 spells CASSLSETGELFF. The CDR3 DNA sequence: TGTGCCAGCAGCTTATCTGAGACCGGGGAGCTGTTTTTT.

This sequence joins TRBV30 and TRBJ1-1; D perhaps matches TRBD1 (6 bases). V shed 1 base and J shed 4 bases, with 10 bases lying between them. Germline V gene sequence: CDR1 GTSNPN, CDR2 SVGIG (reference sequence). The CDR3 has 13 amino acids. Written as DNA, the CDR3 is TGTGCCTGGAGTGCCCAGGGGTCCACTGAAGCTTTCTTT. Its protein is CAWSAQGSTEAFF.

The chain uses TRBV5-1 and TRBJ2-5; 9 bases fit TRBD1. The V segment lost 4 bases and the J segment 1 base; nucleotides outside the gene matches: 17. From germline, CDR1 is SGHRS and CDR2 YFSETQ. The CDR3 has 19 amino acids. The CDR3 loop reads CASSLSPGTGFGGQETQYF. The CDR3 DNA is TGCGCCAGCAGCCTAAGTCCCGGGACAGGGTTCGGGGGCCAAGAGACCCAGTACTTC.

This clone occurred once. The chain couples TRBV5-5 to TRBJ2-7, with TRBD1 matching over 8 bases. J was trimmed by 5 bases and V by 4 bases; bases with no gene match: 14. Germline V CDR1 and CDR2: SGHKS, YYEKEE (reference sequence). There are 16 residues in the CDR3. CDR3 bases: TGTGCCAGCAGCAATACCGGGACAGGCCCCCTGGACGAGCAGTACGTC. Translated, it gives CASSNTGTGPLDEQYV.

This chain connects TRBV29-1 to TRBJ2-1, with D uncertain. Germline V gene data show CDR1 as SQVTM and CDR2 as ANQGSEA. The germline V and J ends were trimmed by 3 bases and 0 bases, with 9 bases remaining between them. CDR3 length equals 14 residues. This CDR3 is CSVDVGRSYNEQFF. CDR3 nucleotide sequence: TGCAGCGTTGACGTGGGCCGCTCCTACAATGAGCAGTTCTTC.

The V call is TRBV7-8, the J call TRBJ1-4, with D perhaps TRBD1 (6 bases). V lost 5 bases and J lost 2, with 18 bases in between. This CDR3 has 17 residues. Germline V gene data show CDR1 as SGHVS and CDR2 as FQNEAQ. CDR3 residues: CASSPTIDQGTNEKLFF. CDR3 nucleotide sequence: TGTGCCAGCAGCCCCACCATAGATCAGGGGACTAATGAAAAACTGTTTTTT.

The V call is TRBV27, the J call TRBJ1-2; perhaps TRBD1 as D (5 bases). In germline, CDR1 is MNHEY, CDR2 SMNVEV (reference sequence). The CDR3 runs 16 residues. Trimming removed 2 bases at V and 2 bases at J, with 15 bases between. The chain's CDR3 is CASSLSSDILNYGYTF. Here the CDR3 DNA reads TGTGCCAGCAGTTTAAGTTCGGACATACTAAACTATGGCTACACCTTC.

The chain employs TRBV7-2 and TRBJ2-7, with TRBD1 as a possible D gene (7 bases). Between the trimmed V and J ends, which lost 2 bases and 3 bases, there was a span of 11 bases. Germline lookup yields CDR1 SGHTA and CDR2 FQGNSA. The CDR3 is made up of 14 amino acids. The CDR3 protein is CASSLQGGYYEQYV. CDR3 coding DNA: TGTGCCAGCAGCTTACAGGGGGGTTACTACGAGCAGTACGTC.